These T cell receptor beta chains were read from a single sample in a study of spatial heterogeneity in lung cancer. TCRdb used MiXCR to reprocess the 5' RACE reads, holding one entry per CDR3 protein. The table lists about 16,000 distinct CDR3 sequences, approximately 6.2% of them singletons, with roughly a fifth in the top ten. This sample comprised lung tumor tissue, obtained at surgery. The receptors originated from a female donor with early-stage non-small cell lung cancer. The CDR3 runs from the conserved cysteine through the conserved F or W. D genes are given only for firm matches. A row's size may be missing; if present it is once, few, many or a size class.

cdr3_aa cdr3_nt d_call v_call cdr3_length j_call clone_size
CASRGPTEFSSSYNSPLHF TGCGCCAGCAGGGGGCCGACAGAATTCTCCAGCTCCTATAATTCACCCCTCCACTTT - TRBV5-1 19 TRBJ1-6 few
CASRAAGTGVLGGYTF TGTGCCAGCAGGGCGGCCGGGACAGGGGTTCTCGGTGGCTACACCTTC TRBD1 TRBV28 16 TRBJ1-2 many
CASSVWDRVSNSPLHF TGTGCCAGCAGCGTCTGGGACAGGGTTTCGAATTCACCCCTCCACTTT TRBD1 TRBV9 16 TRBJ1-6 many
CASSLDRGTGELFF TGTGCCAGCAGCTTGGACAGGGGCACCGGGGAGCTGTTTTTT TRBD1 TRBV7-7 14 TRBJ2-2 many
CASSFEGLAGVEQYF TGTGCCAGCAGCTTCGAAGGCCTAGCGGGGGTCGAGCAGTACTTC TRBD2 TRBV7-6 15 TRBJ2-7 many
CASSSETGRGGYTF TGTGCCAGCAGCTCGGAGACAGGCCGTGGAGGCTACACCTTC - TRBV7-8 14 TRBJ1-2 many
CSVGGQLDIQYF TGCAGCGTTGGGGGACAGCTGGACATTCAGTACTTC TRBD1 TRBV29-1 12 TRBJ2-4 many
CASSQVGTEAFF TGTGCCAGCAGCCAAGTTGGGACTGAAGCTTTCTTT - TRBV4-2 12 TRBJ1-1 many
CASSLVGGNEQFF TGTGCCAGCAGCTTAGTTGGGGGGAATGAGCAGTTCTTC - TRBV7-2 13 TRBJ2-1 many
CASSLSWGVRETQYF TGTGCCAGCAGTCTCTCTTGGGGGGTTAGGGAGACCCAGTACTTC - TRBV6-5 15 TRBJ2-5 many
CASSAARSTEAFF TGTGCCAGCAGTGCCGCGAGGAGCACTGAAGCTTTCTTT - TRBV6-1 13 TRBJ1-1 many
CASCDRGGASSYEQYF TGTGCCAGCTGTGATCGCGGGGGGGCCTCCTCCTACGAGCAGTACTTC TRBD2 TRBV12-3/TRBV12-4 16 TRBJ2-7 -
CACGGSTDTQYF TGTGCCTGTGGAGGGAGCACAGATACGCAGTATTTT - TRBV6-5 12 TRBJ2-3 many
CASSLGPSNQPQHF TGTGCCAGCAGTTTAGGTCCGAGCAATCAGCCCCAGCATTTT - TRBV7-4 14 TRBJ1-5 many
CASSSSGGFNQPQHF TGTGCCAGCAGCTCCTCTGGGGGCTTCAATCAGCCCCAGCATTTT - TRBV7-8 15 TRBJ1-5 many
CSAYEAFF TGCAGTGCATATGAAGCTTTCTTT - TRBV20-1 8 TRBJ1-1 medium-sized
CASSWGQGANIQYF TGTGCCAGCAGCTGGGGACAGGGGGCAAACATTCAGTACTTC TRBD1 TRBV28 14 TRBJ2-4 many
CASTGVRARYEQYF TGTGCCAGCACTGGGGTTAGGGCCCGGTACGAGCAGTACTTC - TRBV6-5 14 TRBJ2-7 -
CASSSDSLRAKNIQYF TGCGCCAGCAGCTCCGACTCTCTGCGAGCCAAAAACATTCAGTACTTC - TRBV5-1 16 TRBJ2-4 many
CASSQDSSSYNEQFF TGTGCCAGCAGCCAGGACAGTAGCTCCTACAATGAGCAGTTCTTC - TRBV7-2 15 TRBJ2-1 many
CASSLRQNSNQPQHF TGTGCCAGCAGTTTACGACAGAATAGCAATCAGCCCCAGCATTTT - TRBV12-3/TRBV12-4 15 TRBJ1-5 many
CATCDFNGVTGELFF TGTGCCACCTGTGATTTTAACGGGGTGACCGGGGAGCTGTTTTTT - TRBV24-1 15 TRBJ2-2 -
CASSSSWTSGSLPDTQYF TGTGCCAGCAGTTCTTCCTGGACTAGCGGGAGTCTACCAGATACGCAGTATTTT TRBD2 TRBV28 18 TRBJ2-3 many
CATSRERVGETQYF TGTGCCACCAGTAGAGAGCGAGTAGGGGAGACCCAGTACTTC - TRBV15 14 TRBJ2-5 many
CSANPGTGGTEAFF TGCAGTGCTAACCCCGGGACAGGGGGGACTGAAGCTTTCTTT TRBD1 TRBV20-1 14 TRBJ1-1 many
CAISETGREAFF TGTGCCATCAGTGAGACAGGGCGTGAAGCTTTCTTT - TRBV10-3 12 TRBJ1-1 many
CAISEIGTSQETQYF TGTGCCATCAGTGAGATCGGGACCTCACAAGAGACCCAGTACTTC - TRBV10-3 15 TRBJ2-5 many
CTSSRIGGGSTDTQYF TGCACCAGCAGCCGCATCGGCGGGGGAAGCACAGATACGCAGTATTTT - TRBV1 16 TRBJ2-3 many
CASSDGLAGADTQYF TGTGCCAGCAGCGATGGACTAGCAGGGGCAGATACGCAGTATTTT TRBD2 TRBV7-2 15 TRBJ2-3 many
CASSVAGEDEQFF TGTGCCAGCAGCGTGGCCGGTGAGGATGAGCAGTTCTTC - TRBV9 13 TRBJ2-1 many
CASRGTDTEAFF TGTGCCTCGCGGGGGACGGACACTGAAGCTTTCTTT - TRBV30 12 TRBJ1-1 -
CASSERALEQYF TGTGCCAGCAGTGAACGGGCGCTCGAGCAGTACTTC - TRBV2 12 TRBJ2-7 many
CASSSRKSLQETQYF TGTGCCAGCAGTTCCAGAAAAAGCTTACAAGAGACCCAGTACTTC - TRBV12-3/TRBV12-4 15 TRBJ2-5 -
CASSSTKGGSPDGYTF TGCGCCAGCAGCTCGACTAAGGGAGGTTCTCCTGATGGCTACACCTTC - TRBV5-1 16 TRBJ1-2 many
CASSLQHNTEAFF TGTGCCAGCAGCTTACAGCATAACACTGAAGCTTTCTTT - TRBV5-5 13 TRBJ1-1 many
CSARRTGELFF TGCAGTGCTCGGAGGACCGGGGAGCTGTTTTTT - TRBV20-1 11 TRBJ2-2 many
CASSPKSGVLLNYEQYF TGTGCCAGCAGCCCCAAGTCGGGGGTCCTCCTAAACTACGAGCAGTACTTC - TRBV7-2 17 TRBJ2-7 -
CAIGGGKSYEQYF TGTGCCATCGGCGGAGGGAAATCGTACGAGCAGTACTTC - TRBV10-3 13 TRBJ2-7 few
CSVVLGDQPGKLFF TGCAGCGTCGTGCTGGGGGATCAACCTGGAAAACTGTTTTTT - TRBV29-1 14 TRBJ1-4 many
CSALTTSGFGETQYF TGCAGTGCCTTAACGACTAGCGGCTTTGGGGAGACCCAGTACTTC TRBD2 TRBV20-1 15 TRBJ2-5 few
CASSLDGDITEQYF TGTGCCAGCAGCCTCGATGGAGATATAACCGAGCAGTACTTC - TRBV4-2 14 TRBJ2-7 many
CASSQDRGSAFF TGTGCCAGCAGCCAGGACAGGGGGAGCGCTTTCTTT TRBD1 TRBV6-6 12 TRBJ1-1 many
CASSYFLNQPQHF TGTGCCAGCAGTTACTTTCTCAATCAGCCCCAGCATTTT - TRBV28 13 TRBJ1-5 many
CASSPRQGALSEQFF TGTGCCAGCAGTCCCCGGCAGGGGGCCCTTTCTGAGCAGTTCTTC TRBD1 TRBV12-3/TRBV12-4 15 TRBJ2-1 -
CASLSQGGTEAFF TGTGCCAGCCTGTCCCAGGGGGGCACTGAAGCTTTCTTT TRBD1 TRBV3-1 13 TRBJ1-1 many